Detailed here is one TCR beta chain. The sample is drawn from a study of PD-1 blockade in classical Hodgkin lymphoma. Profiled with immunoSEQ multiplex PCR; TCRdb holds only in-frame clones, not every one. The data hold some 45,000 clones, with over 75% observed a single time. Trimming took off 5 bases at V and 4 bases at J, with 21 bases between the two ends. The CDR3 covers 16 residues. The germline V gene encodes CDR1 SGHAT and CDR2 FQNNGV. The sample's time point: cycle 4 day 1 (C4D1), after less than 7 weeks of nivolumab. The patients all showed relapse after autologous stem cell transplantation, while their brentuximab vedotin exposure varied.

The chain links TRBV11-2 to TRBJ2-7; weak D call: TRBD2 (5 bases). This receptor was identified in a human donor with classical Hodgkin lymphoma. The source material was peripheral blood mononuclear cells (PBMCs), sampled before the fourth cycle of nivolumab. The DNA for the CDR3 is TGTGCCAGCAGCCCACACCCTCCGGGGTCTGGTTACGAGCAGTACTTC. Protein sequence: CASSPHPPGSGYEQYF.